This entry features one T cell receptor (beta chain) sequence. Its antigen is as yet unknown. This CDR3 is built from 15 residues. From germline, CDR1 is SNHLY and CDR2 FYNNEI. With V trimmed by 8 bases and J by 2 bases, 8 bases remained unmatched. The sample is drawn from a study of cytomegalovirus exposure and HLA in healthy donors. Assay used: immunoSEQ multiplex PCR; TCRdb lists only in-frame clones, some missing. The data contain tens of thousands of clones, roughly 93% of them singletons. Whole-study findings and limits: Reportedly, diagnosis of cytomegalovirus status by the classifier showed high specificity and sensitivity. Three chains linked to CMV were shown in vitro to be specific for CMV antigens. Researchers counted around 150 TCR beta chains as cytomegalovirus-associated.

This TCR came from a man aged 25-40 years in good health and CMV-seronegative. The chain has TRBV2 and TRBJ1-1, with 10 bases aligning to TRBD1. The sequencing sample was made of PBMCs. CDR3 sequence (DNA): TGTGCCAGCGGGCGGACAGGGGGTTCTAACACTGAAGCTTTCTTT. Protein product: CASGRTGGSNTEAFF. Variable domain in full (rest from reference TRBV2 and TRBJ1-1): EPEVTQTPSHQVTQMGQEVILRCVPISNHLYFYWYRQILGQKVEFLVSFYNNEISEKSEIFDDQFSVERPDGSNFTLKIRSTKLEDSAMYFCASGRTGGSNTEAFFGQGTRLTVV.